Below are 25 T cell receptor beta chains sequenced from a single sample in a study of blood T cell repertoires in COVID-19. Some clones are missing from TCRdb's copy, which holds only in-frame ones; the method was immunoSEQ multiplex PCR. The sample records around 170,000 clones, about four fifths being singletons. The sequencing input was peripheral blood. The source is a woman in her forties with acute or convalescent COVID-19.

The chain recombines TRBV28 with TRBJ1-5; D gene unclear. Germline V lookup: CDR1 MDHEN, CDR2 SYDVKM. The CDR3 spans 15 residues. The V and J ends lost 1 base and 2 bases respectively, with 9 bases between them. For the CDR3, the DNA is TGTGCCAGCAGTTTATACCTCGAGGGCAATCAGCCCCAGCATTTT. This encodes CASSLYLEGNQPQHF.

The chain couples TRBV7-2 to TRBJ2-7; the match to TRBD2 covers 10 bases. With V trimmed by 3 bases and J by 0 bases, 11 bases remained unmatched. The CDR3 runs 18 residues. Germline assignment: CDR1 SGHTA and CDR2 FQGNSA. As DNA, the CDR3 is TGTGCCAGCAGCTTCCCCAGCGGGAGGGGGCTTAGCTCCTACGAGCAGTACTTC. Its protein product is CASSFPSGRGLSSYEQYF.

The table lists this clone with a few counts. The rearrangement joins TRBV19 to TRBJ1-1; possible D gene TRBD1, 5 bases. CDR3 size: 15 residues. Germline assignment: CDR1 LNHDA and CDR2 SQIVND (reference sequence). Trimming shortened V by 4 bases and J by 6 bases, and 18 bases separated the two germline ends. The DNA for the CDR3 is TGTGCCAGTAGTACGAGCTCTACAGGCGGTCCTGAAGCTTTCTTT. As protein: CASSTSSTGGPEAFF.

This rearrangement joins TRBV28 to TRBJ1-2; D gene unclear. Germline V CDR1 and CDR2: MDHEN, SYDVKM. The length of the CDR3 is 14 residues. Trimming left V 5 bases short and J 3 bases short, with 13 bases between. CDR3 protein: CASSLEARDYGYTF. CDR3 sequence (DNA): TGTGCCAGCAGTCTCGAGGCCAGAGACTATGGCTACACCTTC.

This chain links TRBV5-1 with TRBJ1-4; the match to TRBD1 covers 7 bases. V shed 2 bases, J shed 8 bases, and the junction held 9 bases outside the gene matches. The CDR3 spans 15 residues. Germline CDR1 reads SGHRS; CDR2 reads YFSETQ. CDR3: CASSFSTGLEEKLFF. The CDR3 bases are TGCGCCAGCAGCTTCTCGACAGGGCTGGAGGAAAAACTGTTTTTT.

V usage is TRBV6-5 and J usage is TRBJ2-1; 10 bases fit TRBD2. Germline CDR1 and CDR2: MNHEY and SVGAGI. V shed 5 bases and J 14 bases; nucleotides not matched to a gene: 3. CDR3 size: 11 residues. The CDR3 sequence: CASSIGTSEFF. The CDR3 DNA sequence: TGTGCCAGCAGTATCGGGACTAGCGAGTTCTTC.

This clone has only one observation. The chain is built from TRBV27 and TRBJ2-1; tentative D call: TRBD2 (7 bases). The germline gives CDR1 MNHEY, CDR2 SMNVEV (reference sequence). V lost 8 bases and J 10 bases, leaving 27 bases between the germline ends. There are 16 residues in the CDR3. CDR3 in DNA: TGTGCCAGCCGCTCCCCGCATAGGGGGGGGGCAAAGGAGCAGTTCTTC. Protein product: CASRSPHRGGAKEQFF.

This chain connects TRBV9 to TRBJ1-2; 7 bases are shared with TRBD1. Trimming cost V 5 bases and J 2 bases; bases outside gene matches: 6. The CDR3 has 14 amino acids. Germline V gene data show CDR1 as SGDLS and CDR2 as YYNGEE. CDR3 amino acids: CASRTGLSNYGYTF. CDR3 nucleotides: TGTGCCAGCAGGACAGGGTTGTCGAACTATGGCTACACCTTC.

The chain has TRBV7-9 and TRBJ2-5; TRBD1 is a possible D gene (5 bases). V dropped 5 bases and J dropped 7 bases, with 14 bases sitting between them. The CDR3 extends over 13 amino acids. Germline lookup yields CDR1 SEHNR and CDR2 FQNEAQ (reference sequence). The CDR3 loop reads CASSLNLQGTQYF. For the CDR3, the DNA is TGTGCCAGCAGCCTCAACCTCCAGGGGACCCAGTACTTC.

This clone was seen repeatedly, ten times or more. The chain uses TRBV25-1 and TRBJ1-3, with a possible D match to TRBD1 (5 bases). The CDR3 consists of 16 residues. The V gene's germline CDR1 is MGHDK and CDR2 SYGVNS. V was pared by 8 bases and J by 2 bases, with 19 bases between. The CDR3 sequence: CASAPFQGRPGNTIYF. CDR3 coding DNA: TGTGCCAGCGCTCCCTTCCAGGGCAGGCCTGGAAACACCATATATTTT. Using reference TRBV25-1 and TRBJ1-3 for the parts outside the CDR3, the full variable domain is EADIYQTPRYLVIGTGKKITLECSQTMGHDKMYWYQQDPGMELHLIHYSYGVNSTEKGDLSSESTVSRIRTEHFPLTLESARPSHTSQYLCASAPFQGRPGNTIYFGEGSWLTVV.

The V and J genes are TRBV6-5 and TRBJ2-2, with 8 positions matching TRBD2. Germline assignment: CDR1 MNHEY and CDR2 SVGAGI. The CDR3 has 13 residues. The trim removed 8 bases at V and 5 bases at J, leaving 4 bases unmatched. CDR3 in DNA: TGTGCCAGCCGCGGGGGGCCAACCGGGGAGCTGTTTTTT. Protein: CASRGGPTGELFF.

J is TRBJ1-6 and V is TRBV28, with D uncertain. Germline CDR1 reads MDHEN; CDR2 reads SYDVKM. The V end lost 6 bases, the J end lost 0 bases, and 12 bases lay between the germline ends. The CDR3 spans 16 residues. CDR3 DNA sequence: TGTGCCAGCAGGGGTGTAGGGAGCTCCTATAATTCACCCCTCCACTTT. It translates to CASRGVGSSYNSPLHF.

The V gene is TRBV5-1, the J gene TRBJ1-2, with unresolved D. V was trimmed by 4 bases and J by 5 bases, leaving 12 bases between them. Germline values: CDR1 SGHRS, CDR2 YFSETQ. CDR3 size: 13 residues. CDR3 DNA: TGCGCCAGCAGCGTGACCCCGGGGTATGGCTACACCTTC. It codes for CASSVTPGYGYTF.

This clone came up once. The chain is built from TRBV5-4 and TRBJ1-2, with D maybe TRBD1 (5 bases). V lost 3 bases, J lost 6 bases, and 12 bases lay in between. Germline values: CDR1 SGHNT, CDR2 YYREEE (reference sequence). The CDR3 is 13 residues long. CDR3 residues: CASSWYRGDGYTF. CDR3 sequence (DNA): TGTGCCAGCAGCTGGTATAGGGGCGATGGCTACACCTTC.

This chain joins TRBV18 and TRBJ2-7, with D maybe TRBD2 (6 bases). V was pared by 2 bases and J by 4 bases, with 12 bases between. The CDR3 extends over 14 amino acids. The germline gives CDR1 KGHSH, CDR2 LQKENI. CDR3 in DNA: TGTGCCAGCTCACCAGGGGGGAGTCAATACGAGCAGTACTTC. Encoded protein: CASSPGGSQYEQYF.

V gene TRBV30 combines with J gene TRBJ1-1; 9 bases match TRBD1. Trimming removed 3 bases from V and 1 base from J; junction bases left unmatched: 3. CDR1 and CDR2 from the germline V gene are GTSNPN and SVGIG (reference sequence). CDR3 size: 14 residues. The CDR3 loop reads CAWSEQGANTEAFF. The CDR3 DNA is TGTGCCTGGAGCGAACAGGGGGCGAACACTGAAGCTTTCTTT. Variable domain in full (rest from reference TRBV30 and TRBJ1-1): SQTIHQWPATLVQPVGSPLSLECTVEGTSNPNLYWYRQAAGRGLQLLFYSVGIGQISSEVPQNLSASRPQDRQFILSSKKLLLSDSGFYLCAWSEQGANTEAFFGQGTRLTVV.

The chain carries TRBV7-2 and TRBJ2-1, with 11 bases lining up with TRBD2. The germline V gene encodes CDR1 SGHTA and CDR2 FQGNSA. The CDR3 sequence is 16 residues long. V was pared by 5 bases and J by 4 bases, with 7 bases of the junction left unmatched. The CDR3 loop reads CASSIIVAGGYNEQFF. In DNA, the CDR3 is TGTGCCAGCAGCATAATCGTAGCGGGGGGGTACAATGAGCAGTTCTTC.

V usage is TRBV18 and J usage is TRBJ2-7; TRBD2 might be the D (5 bases). The germline V gene has CDR1 KGHSH and CDR2 LQKENI. This CDR3 has 12 amino acids. Trimming left V 4 bases short and J 4 bases short, with 8 bases between. The CDR3 sequence: CASSLDSYEQYF. The CDR3 DNA follows: TGTGCCAGCTCACTGGACTCTTACGAGCAGTACTTC. The variable domain in full, with the rest retrieved from reference TRBV18 and TRBJ2-7, is NAGVMQNPRHLVRRRGQEARLRCSPMKGHSHVYWYRQLPEEGLKFMVYLQKENIIDESGMPKERFSAEFPKEGPSILRIQQVVRGDSAAYFCASSLDSYEQYFGPGTRLTVT.

V usage is TRBV5-1 and J usage is TRBJ1-1; maybe TRBD1 (5 bases). CDR1 and CDR2 (germline): SGHRS, YFSETQ. V shed 2 bases and J shed 1 base, with 9 bases lying between them. This CDR3 is built from 14 residues. CDR3 protein: CASSFDSRNTEAFF. The CDR3 nucleotides are TGCGCCAGCAGCTTTGACAGTCGGAACACTGAAGCTTTCTTT. Using reference TRBV5-1 and TRBJ1-1 for the parts outside the CDR3, the full variable domain is KAGVTQTPRYLIKTRGQQVTLSCSPISGHRSVSWYQQTPGQGLQFLFEYFSETQRNKGNFPGRFSGRQFSNSRSEMNVSTLELGDSALYLCASSFDSRNTEAFFGQGTRLTVV.

This chain joins TRBV19 and TRBJ2-7; 8 nucleotides agree with TRBD2. The CDR3 extends over 13 amino acids. The germline V gene has CDR1 LNHDA and CDR2 SQIVND (reference sequence). Trimming removed 5 bases from V and 7 bases from J; junction bases left unmatched: 7. CDR3 nucleotides: TGTGCCAGTAGTCCCCCGGGACTAGATGAGCAGTACTTC. Amino acids: CASSPPGLDEQYF.

The chain recombines TRBV28 with TRBJ1-3; D might be TRBD1 (6 bases). The germline V gene encodes CDR1 MDHEN and CDR2 SYDVKM. This CDR3 has 20 residues. Trimming removed 4 bases from V and 5 bases from J, with 30 bases in between. CDR3 sequence: CASSSSRTVLPGFSRNTIYF. The CDR3 DNA reads as TGTGCCAGCAGTTCCAGCCGGACAGTTCTCCCCGGTTTCTCCAGAAACACCATATATTTT.

The J gene is TRBJ1-1, the V gene TRBV19; D call uncertain. The CDR3 covers 13 residues. The V gene lost 1 base and the J gene lost 11 bases, with 14 bases spanning the gap. CDR1 and CDR2 (germline): LNHDA, SQIVND (reference sequence). CDR3 nucleotides: TGTGCCAGTAGTATAGGGTGGCCAGCGACGGCTTTCTTT. Protein product: CASSIGWPATAFF.

The chain combines TRBV18 with TRBJ1-6; possibly TRBD1 for D (6 bases). The germline V gene has CDR1 KGHSH and CDR2 LQKENI. Trimming removed 8 bases from V and 6 bases from J, with 17 bases in between. This CDR3 spans 15 amino acids. DNA of the CDR3: TGTGCCAGCCGACCCGATGGGGGCGTTAATTCACCCCTCCACTTT. Translating gives CASRPDGGVNSPLHF.

This chain links TRBV21-1 with TRBJ2-5; the table's D call of TRBD2 was not tested on the DNA. TRBV21-1 is termed a pseudogene. CDR3 length equals 15 residues. CDR3 nucleotide sequence: TGTGCCAGCACCTCTCTGGCGGGAGTTAGCGAGACCCAGTACTTC. Translation: CASTSLAGVSETQYF.

The chain has TRBV28 and TRBJ1-2; the D is unclear. Germline CDR1 is MDHEN and CDR2 is SYDVKM. Trimming stripped 3 bases from V and 7 bases from J, with 9 bases between. The CDR3 length is 12 residues. The CDR3 spells CASSLRPRGYTF. For the CDR3, the DNA is TGTGCCAGCAGTTTGAGGCCGCGTGGCTACACCTTC.